This TCR beta chain is drawn from a study of OX40 agonist ivuxolimab in advanced cancers. About the study: Males comprised 70% to 85% of the group, whose mean age was roughly 64 years (range roughly 20 to 85). Partial responses, seen in three patients, involved one hepatocellular carcinoma and two cutaneous melanomas.

Sequencing was performed with immunoSEQ multiplex PCR; in TCRdb, only in-frame clones are kept and a portion is missing. This table holds some 50,000 clones, 91% found once. This CDR3 spans 15 amino acids. Germline V gene data show CDR1 as SQVTM and CDR2 as ANQGSEA. Trimming cost V 2 bases and J 5 bases; bases outside gene matches: 10. At cycle 4 day 1, cycle 7 day 1, and baseline, blood was sampled. Material: CD4+ or CD8+ T cells sorted from blood, obtained in a trial of the OX40 agonist ivuxolimab. This TCR came from an adult with an advanced solid tumor such as melanoma, head and neck, liver or kidney cancer. The V gene is TRBV29-1, the J gene TRBJ2-7; 9 nucleotides align to TRBD1. The CDR3 loop reads CSVEFVGQGFHEQYF. CDR3 sequence (DNA): TGCAGCGTTGAATTCGTGGGACAGGGTTTTCACGAGCAGTACTTC.